A selection of T cell receptor beta chains follows, all from one sample in a study of blood T cell repertoires in COVID-19. Repertoires were generated with immunoSEQ multiplex PCR, while TCRdb's copy carries only in-frame clones and drops some. The sample lists roughly 320,000 clones, roughly nine tenths occurring once. Sequencing was performed on peripheral blood. The receptor source for this set is a woman in her 30s with COVID-19, enrolled during active disease. Both conserved end residues are part of each CDR3. Fields, in order: V gene, D gene, clone size, CDR3 length, J gene, CDR3 DNA, CDR3 protein. The D gene is left open where the match is weak. For some rows the clone size is stated as once, few or many, or as a class when expanded; others skip it.

>TRBV19|.|once|13|TRBJ1-3
TGTGCCAGTAACCAGGGGCTAGGAAACACCATATATTTT
CASNQGLGNTIYF
>TRBV27|TRBD1|.|15|TRBJ1-1
TGTGCCAGCACCCTGGGACAGGGGGCAAGCTCTGAAGCTTTCTTT
CASTLGQGASSEAFF
>TRBV7-2|.|.|12|TRBJ1-2
TGTGCCAGTGGTAGAGCTAACTATGGCTACACCTTC
CASGRANYGYTF
>TRBV27|TRBD2|.|15|TRBJ2-1
TGTGCCAGCAGTTTGGAGCGGGGGGCTTCCTATGAGCAGTTCTTC
CASSLERGASYEQFF
>TRBV28|.|few|15|TRBJ1-1
TGTGCCAGCAACAGAATAACAGGGATGAACACTGAAGCTTTCTTT
CASNRITGMNTEAFF
>TRBV19|TRBD1|.|13|TRBJ1-2
TGTGCCAGTAGTCCGACAGGGCCCTATGGCTACACCTTC
CASSPTGPYGYTF
>TRBV2|TRBD2|.|11|TRBJ2-1
TGTGCCAGCGGGCTAGCGGGAGAGCAGTTCTTC
CASGLAGEQFF
>TRBV6-5|.|.|14|TRBJ1-3
TGTGCCAGCAGTTACAAGGCGGCCGGAAACACCATATATTTT
CASSYKAAGNTIYF
>TRBV11-2|.|.|15|TRBJ1-3
TGTGCCAGCAGCCCAGGACTGGGCTCTGGAAACACCATATATTTT
CASSPGLGSGNTIYF
>TRBV7-9|.|.|14|TRBJ2-1
TGTGCCAGCAGTCCGGGTTCCCAGGGCAATGAGCAGTTCTTC
CASSPGSQGNEQFF
>TRBV7-3|.|once|14|TRBJ1-1
TGTGCCAGCAGCCCCCTCCCAGGAAACACTGAAGCTTTCTTT
CASSPLPGNTEAFF
>TRBV30|TRBD1|once|15|TRBJ1-6
TGTGCCTGGAGAAAAGAAGACAGGGGCCATTCACCCCTCCACTTT
CAWRKEDRGHSPLHF
>TRBV7-9|TRBD2|.|14|TRBJ2-3
TGTGCCAGCAGCGGTAGACTAGCAACAGATACGCAGTATTTT
CASSGRLATDTQYF
>TRBV13|TRBD1|.|14|TRBJ1-2
TGTGCCAGCAGACGGCCTACAGGGGACTATGGCTACACCTTC
CASRRPTGDYGYTF
>TRBV9|.|.|17|TRBJ2-3
TGTGCCAGCAGCGATCCCTGGGAGGGGGGGCCCCCAGATACGCAGTATTTT
CASSDPWEGGPPDTQYF
>TRBV2|TRBD1|.|15|TRBJ1-6
TGTGCCAGAGGACAGGGGGCGACGTTTAATTCACCCCTCCACTTT
CARGQGATFNSPLHF
>TRBV5-1|TRBD1|.|15|TRBJ1-2
TGCGCCAGCAGTGAATCCCGGACAGGGGCTTTTGGCTACACCTTC
CASSESRTGAFGYTF
>TRBV6-5|TRBD1|.|13|TRBJ1-2
TGTGCCAGCAGGGACAGGGTCGACTATGGCTACACCTTC
CASRDRVDYGYTF
>TRBV27|.|.|15|TRBJ2-1
TGTGCCAGCAGTACCTCACAGGGTTTGAGCAATGAGCAGTTCTTC
CASSTSQGLSNEQFF
>TRBV5-4|TRBD1|.|16|TRBJ1-4
TGTGCCAGCAGCCTACGGACAGGGGGACTTAATGAAAAACTGTTTTTT
CASSLRTGGLNEKLFF
>TRBV30|TRBD2|.|17|TRBJ2-1
TGTGCCTGGAGTGCCGGGACTACTACGAGCTCCTACAATGAGCAGTTCTTC
CAWSAGTTTSSYNEQFF
>TRBV7-9|TRBD1|.|13|TRBJ1-2
TGTGCCAGCAGCGGTGGGACAGCTAGAGGCTACACCTTC
CASSGGTARGYTF
>TRBV15|.|.|14|TRBJ2-1
TGTGCCACCAGCAGTGGCGGGTCTTACAATGAGCAGTTCTTC
CATSSGGSYNEQFF
>TRBV28|TRBD1|.|16|TRBJ1-6
TGTGCCAGCAGTTTCCCTGGACAGGGGCCTAATTCACCCCTCCACTTT
CASSFPGQGPNSPLHF
>TRBV14|TRBD2|.|17|TRBJ2-1
TGTGCCAGCAGCCCCTGGACTAAGGCGGGGGGGCAGTCCGGGCAGTTCTTC
CASSPWTKAGGQSGQFF
>TRBV29-1|TRBD1|.|15|TRBJ2-5
TGCAGCGTTGATCCCATACAGGGGCTCCCGGAGACCCAGTACTTC
CSVDPIQGLPETQYF
>TRBV7-8|.|.|17|TRBJ1-2
TGTGCCAGCAGCTTAGCGGGGACTGGTCCACTAGACTATGGCTACACCTTC
CASSLAGTGPLDYGYTF
>TRBV10-1|.|.|17|TRBJ2-3
TGCGCCAGCAGTGATAGCGGCATATATTCCGACACAGATACGCAGTATTTT
CASSDSGIYSDTDTQYF
>TRBV7-9|TRBD1|.|15|TRBJ2-7
TGTGCCAGCAGTTCGACAGGGGGTCTCTCCTACGAGCAGTACTTC
CASSSTGGLSYEQYF
>TRBV6-5|.|.|13|TRBJ1-5
TGTGCCAGCAGTAGAACTACCAATCAGCCCCAGCATTTT
CASSRTTNQPQHF
>TRBV6-5|.|few|13|TRBJ1-2
TGTGCCAGCAACCCCCCAGCTAACTATGGCTACACCTTC
CASNPPANYGYTF
>TRBV6-5|TRBD1|.|14|TRBJ1-6
TGTGCCAGCAGCGATGACAGGGTCTCGTTTCCCCTCCACTTT
CASSDDRVSFPLHF
>TRBV19|.|.|14|TRBJ1-1
TGTGCCAGTAGTATGATGGGCAGTTACACTGAAGCTTTCTTT
CASSMMGSYTEAFF
>TRBV24-1|TRBD1|.|16|TRBJ2-2
TGTGCCACCAGTCACCCGGGACAGGGGAGTGTTGTGGAGCTGTTTTTT
CATSHPGQGSVVELFF
>TRBV6-2/TRBV6-3|TRBD1|.|17|TRBJ2-6
TGTGCCAGCAGTCAGCGGACAGGGGGCGCCGGGGCCAACGTCCTGACTTTC
CASSQRTGGAGANVLTF
>TRBV10-3|TRBD1|.|14|TRBJ1-6
TGTGCCATCAGTGAGGCAACAGGGGTTTCACCCCTCCACTTT
CAISEATGVSPLHF
>TRBV10-1|TRBD2|.|18|TRBJ2-1
TGCGCCAGCACGGGACTAGCGGGGGTGTTAAACTCCTACAATGAGCAGTTCTTC
CASTGLAGVLNSYNEQFF
>TRBV2|.|once|14|TRBJ1-5
TGTGCCAGCAGTGAAACGGGGAACAATCAGCCCCAGCATTTT
CASSETGNNQPQHF
>TRBV10-3|TRBD2|.|15|TRBJ2-5
TGTGCCATCAGTGAGTCTTGGACTAGCGGAGAGACCCAGTACTTC
CAISESWTSGETQYF
>TRBV5-4|.|.|12|TRBJ2-7
TGTGCCAGCAGCTTTAGAGAGGGCGAGCAGTACTTC
CASSFREGEQYF